The 8 T cell receptor beta chains below come from one sample, sequenced in a study of blood T cells in healthy people across ages. Through a sample-barcoded 5' primer and a J-beta primer mix, a second PCR was run for about 6 to 12 cycles. In TCRdb, the 5' RACE reads were re-called with MiXCR into one record per CDR3 protein. The sample has about 780,000 distinct CDR3 sequences, 20% to 30% seen once. This sample was shared with a second study, whose subject was T cells of mothers and their children.

The sequencing input was blood. Receptor source: a boy aged 5 to 17 in good health.

The chain employs TRBV3-1 and TRBJ2-7; D unresolved. Deletions cut 2 bases from V and 6 bases from J, with 17 bases between. Germline lookup yields CDR1 LGHDT and CDR2 YNNKEL (reference sequence). The CDR3 totals 15 residues. The DNA for the CDR3 is TGTGCCAGCAGCCAAAGACACCCACTTACGAGCGAGCAGTACTTC. It codes for CASSQRHPLTSEQYF.

This clonotype was observed a handful of times. The V and J genes are TRBV30 and TRBJ2-7; D unclear. Germline V gene lookup returns CDR1 GTSNPN and CDR2 SVGIG (reference sequence). The CDR3 is 14 residues long. The V gene lost 0 bases and the J gene lost 2 bases, with 11 bases spanning the gap. The CDR3 sequence is CAWSVFGRPYEQYF. For the CDR3, the DNA is TGTGCCTGGAGTGTATTTGGCAGACCCTACGAGCAGTACTTC.

The CDR3 loop is CSARDRRGSGNTIYF. The CDR3 DNA reads TGCAGTGCTAGAGATCGGAGGGGCTCTGGAAACACCATATATTTT. V and J are TRBV20-1 and TRBJ1-3; tentatively, D is TRBD1 (5 bases). The ends were cut back, 0 bases at V and 0 bases at J, with 9 bases in the middle. The CDR3 has 15 amino acids. Germline CDR1 reads DFQATT; CDR2 reads SNEGSKA (reference sequence).

The chain has TRBV18 and TRBJ1-1, with D hard to call. The CDR3 extends over 12 amino acids. CDR1 is KGHSH and CDR2 is LQKENI in the germline V gene. V lost 3 bases, J lost 7 bases, and 9 bases lay in between. CDR3 loop: CASSPRKHEAFF. The CDR3 region has the DNA TGTGCCAGCTCACCCCGGAAACATGAAGCTTTCTTT.

J is TRBJ1-2 and V is TRBV29-1; maybe TRBD1 (6 bases). This CDR3 has 12 residues. The V end lost 6 bases, the J end lost 5 bases, and 13 bases lay between the germline ends. From germline, CDR1 is SQVTM and CDR2 ANQGSEA. The CDR3 DNA reads as TGCAGCGTCTGGACAGCTCCATATGGCTACACCTTC. Protein sequence: CSVWTAPYGYTF. Full variable domain (rest looked up from reference TRBV29-1 and TRBJ1-2): SAVISQKPSRDICQRGTSLTIQCQVDSQVTMMFWYRQQPGQSLTLIATANQGSEATYESGFVIDKFPISRPNLTFSTLTVSNMSPEDSSIYLCSVWTAPYGYTFGSGTRLTVV.

The V gene is TRBV20-1, the J gene TRBJ1-5; TRBD1 might be the D (6 bases). The CDR3 is 14 amino acids. V was trimmed by 3 bases and J by 4 bases, leaving 13 bases between them. CDR1 and CDR2 from the germline V gene are DFQATT and SNEGSKA (reference sequence). In DNA form, the CDR3 reads TGCAGTGCTAGGAATCGAGGGGGGAATCAGCCCCAGCATTTT. Translating it yields CSARNRGGNQPQHF.

This clonotype was seen more than once but under ten times. This chain joins TRBV12-3 or TRBV12-4 and TRBJ1-5, with 10 bases matching TRBD1. This CDR3 spans 13 amino acids. The V gene end was trimmed by 6 bases and the J gene end by 8 bases; junction bases not matched to a gene: 4. The CDR3 loop reads CASRGTGDEPQHF. CDR3 nucleotides: TGTGCCAGCAGGGGGACAGGGGATGAGCCCCAGCATTTT.

The chain is built from TRBV20-1 and TRBJ2-2, with 8 bases fitting TRBD1. Trimming cost V 0 bases and J 4 bases; bases outside gene matches: 4. This CDR3 comprises 15 residues. CDR1 and CDR2 from the germline V gene are DFQATT and SNEGSKA (reference sequence). Here the CDR3 DNA reads TGCAGTGCTAGAGATCAGGACAGGGTCACCGGGGAGCTGTTTTTT. Residues: CSARDQDRVTGELFF.